This T cell receptor (beta chain) was recorded in a study of Graves' ophthalmopathy and Graves' hyperthyroidism. Hyperthyroidism patients, all newly diagnosed, had under 2 months' duration and ages of 18 to 65. This clonotype was seen only a few times. Amplification targeted the TCR beta CDR3 regions, with RNA transcripts as the source material. After a first-round RT-PCR with HTBI primers, a second-round multiplex PCR was run. TCRdb fed the multiplex PCR reads into MiXCR, producing one record per CDR3 protein. Counted here are roughly 610,000 distinct CDR3 sequences, about 24% occurring once; the ten biggest clones make up more than 5.5%. The origin of this receptor is a woman aged 18-29 years with stable Graves' hyperthyroidism. Some clones in this sample may be carry-over from other donors' samples. Sequenced material: peripheral blood.

DNA of the CDR3: TGTGCCAGCAGCCGAGGGGGCGTAACTAACTATGGCTACACCTTC. Its translation is CASSRGGVTNYGYTF. The genes are TRBV3-1 and TRBJ1-2; TRBD1 matches 7 bases. This CDR3 region has 15 residues. Germline CDR1 is LGHDT and CDR2 is YNNKEL (reference sequence). V shed 4 bases and J 0 bases; nucleotides not matched to a gene: 5.